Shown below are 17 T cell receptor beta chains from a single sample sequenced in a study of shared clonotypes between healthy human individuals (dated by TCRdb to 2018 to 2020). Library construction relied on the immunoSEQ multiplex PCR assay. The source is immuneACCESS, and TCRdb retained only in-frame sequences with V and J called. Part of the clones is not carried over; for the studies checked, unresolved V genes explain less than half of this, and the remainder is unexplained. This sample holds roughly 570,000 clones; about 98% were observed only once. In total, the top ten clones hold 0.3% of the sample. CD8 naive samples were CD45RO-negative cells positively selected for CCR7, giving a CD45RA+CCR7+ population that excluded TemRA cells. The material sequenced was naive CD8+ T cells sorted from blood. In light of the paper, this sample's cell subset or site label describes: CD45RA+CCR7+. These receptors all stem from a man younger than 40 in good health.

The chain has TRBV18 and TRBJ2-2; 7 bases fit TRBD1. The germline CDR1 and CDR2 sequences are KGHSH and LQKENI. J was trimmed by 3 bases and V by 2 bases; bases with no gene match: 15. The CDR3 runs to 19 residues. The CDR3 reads CASSPRNRQGAWDTGELFF. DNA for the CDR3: TGTGCCAGCTCACCAAGGAACCGACAGGGAGCATGGGACACCGGGGAGCTGTTTTTT.

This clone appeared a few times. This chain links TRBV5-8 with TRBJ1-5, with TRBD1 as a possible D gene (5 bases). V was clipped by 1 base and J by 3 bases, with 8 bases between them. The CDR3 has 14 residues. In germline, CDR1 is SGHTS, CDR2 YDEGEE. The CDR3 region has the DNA TGTGCCAGCAGCTTGAGGGGTACCAATCAGCCCCAGCATTTT. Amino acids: CASSLRGTNQPQHF.

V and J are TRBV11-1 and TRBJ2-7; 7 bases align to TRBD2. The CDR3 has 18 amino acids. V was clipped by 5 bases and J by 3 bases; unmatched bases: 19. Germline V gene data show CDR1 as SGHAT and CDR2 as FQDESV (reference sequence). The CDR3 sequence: CASSPGLKARDEVYEQYF. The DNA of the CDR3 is TGTGCCAGCAGCCCGGGACTAAAAGCGAGGGATGAGGTCTACGAGCAGTACTTC.

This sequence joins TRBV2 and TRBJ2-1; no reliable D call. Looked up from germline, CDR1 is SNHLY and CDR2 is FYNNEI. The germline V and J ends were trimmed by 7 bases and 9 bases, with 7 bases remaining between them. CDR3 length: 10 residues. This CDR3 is CASNGREQFF. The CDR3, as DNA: TGTGCCAGCAATGGTCGTGAGCAGTTCTTC.

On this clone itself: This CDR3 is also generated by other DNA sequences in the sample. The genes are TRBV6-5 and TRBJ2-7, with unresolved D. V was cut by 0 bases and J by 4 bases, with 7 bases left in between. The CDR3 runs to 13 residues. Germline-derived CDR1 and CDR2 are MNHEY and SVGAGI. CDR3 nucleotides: TGTGCCAGCAGTTACTCAAACAGTTACGAGCAGTACTTC. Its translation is CASSYSNSYEQYF.

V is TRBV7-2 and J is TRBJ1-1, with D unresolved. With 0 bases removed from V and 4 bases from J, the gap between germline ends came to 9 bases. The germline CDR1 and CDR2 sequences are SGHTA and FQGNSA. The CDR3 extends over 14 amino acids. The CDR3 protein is CASSLAGSPTEAFF. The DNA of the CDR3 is TGTGCCAGCAGCTTAGCAGGCAGCCCCACTGAAGCTTTCTTT.

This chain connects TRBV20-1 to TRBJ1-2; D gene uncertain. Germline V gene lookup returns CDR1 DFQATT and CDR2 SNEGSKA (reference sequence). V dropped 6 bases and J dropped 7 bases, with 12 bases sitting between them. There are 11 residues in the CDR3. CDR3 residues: CSAPLGVGYTF. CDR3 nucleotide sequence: TGCAGTGCCCCTCTGGGCGTTGGCTACACCTTC.

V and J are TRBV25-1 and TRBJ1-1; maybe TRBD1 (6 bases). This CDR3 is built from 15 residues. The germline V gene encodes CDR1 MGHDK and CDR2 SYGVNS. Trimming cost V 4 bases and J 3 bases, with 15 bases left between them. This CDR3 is CASSGQATPHTEAFF. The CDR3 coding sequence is TGTGCCAGCAGTGGACAGGCGACCCCTCACACTGAAGCTTTCTTT.

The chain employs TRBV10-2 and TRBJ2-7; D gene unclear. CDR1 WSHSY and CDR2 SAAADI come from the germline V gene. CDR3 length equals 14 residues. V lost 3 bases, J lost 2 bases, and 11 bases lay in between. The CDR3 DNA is TGCGCCAGCAGTGATGTTGGCAGCCCCTACGAGCAGTACTTC. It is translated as CASSDVGSPYEQYF.

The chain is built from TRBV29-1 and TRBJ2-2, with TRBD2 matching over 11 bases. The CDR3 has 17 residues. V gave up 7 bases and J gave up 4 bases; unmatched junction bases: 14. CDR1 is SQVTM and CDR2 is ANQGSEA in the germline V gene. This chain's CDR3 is CSASLELAGVGTGELFF. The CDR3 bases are TGCAGCGCCTCACTTGAACTAGCGGGAGTAGGCACCGGGGAGCTGTTTTTT.

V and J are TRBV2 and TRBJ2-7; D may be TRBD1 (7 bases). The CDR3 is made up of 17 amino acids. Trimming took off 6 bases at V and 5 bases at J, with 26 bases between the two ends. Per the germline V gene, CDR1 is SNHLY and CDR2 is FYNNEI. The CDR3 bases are TGTGCCAGCAGGCTTGACAGGGAAACGGGAGTTGGCGACGAGCAGTACTTC. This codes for CASRLDRETGVGDEQYF.

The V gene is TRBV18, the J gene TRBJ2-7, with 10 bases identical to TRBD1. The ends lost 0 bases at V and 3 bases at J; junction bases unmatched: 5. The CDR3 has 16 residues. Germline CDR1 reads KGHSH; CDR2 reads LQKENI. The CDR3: CASSPPGTGAFYEQYF. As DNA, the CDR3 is TGTGCCAGCTCACCACCCGGGACAGGGGCCTTCTACGAGCAGTACTTC.

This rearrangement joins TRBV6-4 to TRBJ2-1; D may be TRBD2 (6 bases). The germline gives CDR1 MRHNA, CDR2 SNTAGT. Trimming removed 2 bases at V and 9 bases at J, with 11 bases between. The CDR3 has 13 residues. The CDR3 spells CASSDTSLSEQFF. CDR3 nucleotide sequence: TGTGCCAGCAGTGACACTAGCTTGTCTGAGCAGTTCTTC.

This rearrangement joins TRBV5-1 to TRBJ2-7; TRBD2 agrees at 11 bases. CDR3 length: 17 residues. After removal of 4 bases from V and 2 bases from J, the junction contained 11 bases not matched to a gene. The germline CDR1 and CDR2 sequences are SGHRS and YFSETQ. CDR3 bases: TGCGCCAGCAGCCCCGGACTAGCGGGTTTGGCTCCCTACGAGCAGTACTTC. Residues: CASSPGLAGLAPYEQYF.

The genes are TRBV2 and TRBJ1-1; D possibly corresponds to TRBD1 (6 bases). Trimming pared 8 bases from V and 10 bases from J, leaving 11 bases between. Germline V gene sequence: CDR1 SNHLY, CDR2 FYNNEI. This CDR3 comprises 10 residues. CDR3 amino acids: CASGGRSAFF. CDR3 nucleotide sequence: TGTGCCAGCGGGGGGCGCTCAGCTTTCTTT.

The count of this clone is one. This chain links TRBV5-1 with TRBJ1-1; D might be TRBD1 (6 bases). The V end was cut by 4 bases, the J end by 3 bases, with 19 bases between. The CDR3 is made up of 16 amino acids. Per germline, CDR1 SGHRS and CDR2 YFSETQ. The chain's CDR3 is CASSPSSRGSHTEAFF. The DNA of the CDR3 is TGCGCCAGCAGCCCGAGTAGCAGGGGAAGTCACACTGAAGCTTTCTTT.

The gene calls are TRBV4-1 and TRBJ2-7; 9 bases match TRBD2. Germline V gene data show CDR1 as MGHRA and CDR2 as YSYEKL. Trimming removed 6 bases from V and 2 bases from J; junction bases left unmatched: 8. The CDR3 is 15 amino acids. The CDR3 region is CASSPGGLAAYEQYF. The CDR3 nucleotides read TGCGCCAGCAGTCCTGGGGGACTAGCCGCCTACGAGCAGTACTTC.